Here is one TCR beta chain with its context. The data were taken from a study of blood T cell repertoires in COVID-19. The overall study: Samples of COVID-19 (acute and convalescent) were obtained from the United States, Italy and Spain. The analysed material was cDNA or gDNA that came from T cells, B-cell-depleted T cells, or PBMCs.

With 6 bases removed from V and 7 bases from J, the gap between germline ends came to 18 bases. The CDR3 sequence is 15 residues long. From germline, CDR1 is MDHEN and CDR2 SYDVKM. The authors' processing: For nucleated cells, counts were estimated from reference gene primer amplification. Data came from immunoSEQ multiplex PCR; TCRdb stores just in-frame clones and leaves some out. D and trimming come from the DNA, and the V and J calls and clone size come from that table. The table includes about 74,000 clones, about 83% detected once. Sequenced material: peripheral blood. This sequence joins TRBV28 and TRBJ2-2, with a possible D match to TRBD1 (6 bases). The source is a man aged 65 to 79 with acute or convalescent COVID-19. The chain's CDR3 is CASRTQQGRGGELFF. As DNA, the CDR3 is TGTGCCAGCAGGACCCAACAGGGACGTGGCGGGGAGCTGTTTTTT.